The T cell receptor beta chain described here comes from a study of CD8 T cells in Susac syndrome. CD8+ and CD4+ T cells were negatively isolated; TEMRA cells were FACS-enriched. This CDR3 has 11 amino acids. Germline-derived CDR1 and CDR2 are SQVTM and ANQGSEA. The V end lost 6 bases, the J end lost 6 bases, and 11 bases lay between the germline ends. The RNA, about 0.5 to 1 ug, was put through reverse transcription using random hexamers. TCRdb redid the calling of the immunoSEQ multiplex PCR reads with MiXCR, one entry per CDR3 protein. The table records 150,000 to 200,000 distinct CDR3 sequences, roughly 93% of them present only once.

Sequences were obtained from CD4+ T cells from PBMCs. This clonotype originated in a human donor in good health. This chain connects TRBV29-1 to TRBJ1-2; D uncertain. The CDR3 DNA is TGCAGCGTCACCAGAAATGATGGCTACACCTTC. This translates into CSVTRNDGYTF.